This T cell receptor (beta chain) derives from a study of CD8+ T cells in alopecia areata. Study-wide findings and caveats: Scalp lesions, especially in alopecia totalis/universalis, had higher clonality than normal scalp.

V gave up 0 bases and J gave up 1 base, with 4 bases separating them. Germline V CDR1 and CDR2: SGHDT, YYEEEE. This CDR3 is built from 13 residues. It was cDNA, reverse transcribed from extracted RNA, that served as the sequencing template. The assay was immunoSEQ multiplex PCR, and TCRdb's table has in-frame clones only and misses some. The sample consists of about 180,000 clones, roughly 60% of them appearing once. In regard to this clone: The antigen remains unidentified. In the same sample, other DNA sequences code for this CDR3.

The sample here was CD4+ T cells sorted from blood, taken at week 0. This chain connects TRBV5-6 to TRBJ1-1; D unclear. The clonotype was recovered from a human donor with alopecia areata. This chain's CDR3 is CASSLGRNTEAFF. CDR3 coding DNA: TGTGCCAGCAGCTTGGGGAGGAACACTGAAGCTTTCTTT.